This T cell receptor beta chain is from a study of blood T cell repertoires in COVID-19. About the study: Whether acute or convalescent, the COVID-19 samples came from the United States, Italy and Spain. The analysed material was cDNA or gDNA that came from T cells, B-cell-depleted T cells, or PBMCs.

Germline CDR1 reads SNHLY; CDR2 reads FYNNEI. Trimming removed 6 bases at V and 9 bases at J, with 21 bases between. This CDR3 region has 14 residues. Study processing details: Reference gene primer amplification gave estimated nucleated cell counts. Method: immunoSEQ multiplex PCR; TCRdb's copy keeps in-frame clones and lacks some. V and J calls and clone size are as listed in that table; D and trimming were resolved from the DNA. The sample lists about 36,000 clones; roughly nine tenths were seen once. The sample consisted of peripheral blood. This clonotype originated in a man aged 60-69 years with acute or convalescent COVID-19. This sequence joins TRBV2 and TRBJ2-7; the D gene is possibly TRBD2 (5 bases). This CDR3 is CASRKQTPRGWQYF. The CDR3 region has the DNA TGTGCCAGCAGGAAACAGACCCCACGGGGATGGCAGTACTTC.